The source of this TCR beta chain is a study of metastatic and nonmetastatic thyroid tumors. TCRdb re-called the PCR reads with MiXCR. The table has about 92,000 clones, approximately 15% seen once; the top ten hold just over 3.5%. The CDR3 consists of 13 residues. Germline CDR1 and CDR2: SGHNT and YYREEE (reference sequence). The germline V and J ends were trimmed by 6 bases and 4 bases, with 11 bases remaining between them. Patients underwent thyroid surgery, and none had received any treatment before it. V gene TRBV5-4 combines with J gene TRBJ2-4; D gene uncertain. The source material was blood. The source is a female donor with papillary thyroid cancer or a benign thyroid nodule (not recorded which). Some clones in this sample may be carry-over from other donors' samples. The CDR3 sequence is CASIPETKNIQYF. As DNA, the CDR3 is TGTGCCAGCATCCCGGAGACTAAAAACATTCAGTACTTC.